This T cell receptor beta chain was profiled in a study of cutaneous CD30+ T cell lymphoproliferative disorder and hepatitis E (dated by TCRdb to the late 2010s). About this clone itself: The antigen it recognizes is unknown. No much larger clone is present one base from it, and per-base qualities are unavailable.

Cut back by 6 bases and 4 bases, the V and J ends lie 19 bases apart. The CDR3 goes from the cysteine to the phenylalanine over 16 residues. Left in the record is the CDR3 DNA by itself, 48 bases read in frame from the first base. Taken from the germline V gene, the CDR1 and CDR2 loops are MDHEN and SYDVKM. The library relied on the immunoSEQ multiplex PCR assay. TCRdb limited this immuneACCESS table to in-frame rearrangements with V and J called. A share of clones is missing; checked studies link under half to unresolved V genes, and the rest is unexplained. The sample yields around 7,000 clones; roughly 70% were counted once. Of the sample, about 1.1% is held by the ten largest clones.

The chain is made from TRBV28 and TRBJ2-1; the D gene is perhaps TRBD1, on 7 matching bases. The sample was blood. The TCR comes from a human donor with a cutaneous T cell lymphoproliferative disorder associated with hepatitis E virus. The nucleotide sequence reads TGTGCCAGCAGCCCCGGGGGCAGGGGGTTGTACAATGAGCAGTTCTTC. Translated, it reads CASSPGGRGLYNEQFF.